This TCR beta chain comes out of a study of cytomegalovirus exposure and HLA in healthy donors. Study conclusions and caveats: An observed cluster of highly shared sequence variants was recorded as a likely sequencing artifact. After further analysis at a later stage, roughly 16,000 TCR beta sequences were associated with HLA alleles at 0.05 false discovery rate. In a later analysis, HLA-C alleles had the fewest associated TCRs, DRB1 alleles the most.

This clone was counted a few times. Its antigen is unidentified. PCR primers comprised 60 Vbeta and 13 Jbeta primers. The method was immunoSEQ multiplex PCR; TCRdb's version includes in-frame clones alone and lacks a portion of them. The table lists roughly 120,000 clones, approximately 78% of them singletons. Germline assignment: CDR1 SGHDT and CDR2 YYEEEE. The CDR3 loop spans 15 amino acids. V was trimmed by 3 bases and J by 10 bases, leaving 19 bases between them. The specimen was PBMCs. The receptor comes from a young woman in good health and CMV-seronegative. The chain couples TRBV5-6 to TRBJ1-4; D is unclear. The chain's CDR3 is CASSSREANSGKLFF. Here the CDR3 DNA reads TGTGCCAGCAGCTCCAGAGAGGCCAACTCGGGAAAACTGTTTTTT.